This TCR beta chain was recovered during a study of blood T cells in healthy people across ages. Whole-study context: For every two T cells, template switching captured about one barcoded beta molecule.

About this clonotype itself: Its target is not known.

This CDR3 spans 16 amino acids. Trimming took 5 bases from V and 9 from J; bases not matched to a gene: 12. The germline CDR1 and CDR2 sequences are WNHNN and SYGVQD (reference sequence). Findings and caveats of the study: Diversity of TCR beta per million T cells declined in a roughly linear way with age.

Total RNA was isolated from each sample in quantities of at least 5 micrograms. A J-beta primer mix and a sample-barcoded 5' primer were used in a second PCR of about 7 to 12 cycles. TCRdb passed the 5' RACE reads through MiXCR, listing each CDR3 protein once. The table shows roughly 1,800,000 distinct CDR3 sequences, with around 48% occurring only once. Sequenced input: blood. The rearrangement links TRBV10-1 to TRBJ2-1; 11 nucleotides align to TRBD1. The sequence came from a woman in her 40s in good health. The CDR3: CASSTVLGQGAIEQFF. The DNA for the CDR3 is TGCGCCAGCAGTACGGTGCTAGGACAGGGGGCTATTGAGCAGTTCTTC.